The present T cell receptor beta chain was sequenced within a study of identical twins. Study-wide results and limits: The analysis was cross-sectional rather than longitudinal within donors. Cord blood beta clonotypes that were abundant carried fewer insertions, and memory repertoires showed no such trend. Models came in too low on out-of-frame TCR alpha sharing in monozygotic twins.

The germline V gene encodes CDR1 MNHNS and CDR2 SASEGT. V gave up 6 bases and J gave up 4 bases, with 9 bases separating them. The length of the CDR3 is 13 residues. This clonotype was recorded at least ten times. Its specificity is unknown. cDNA molecules carried unique molecular identifiers, and template switching added a universal primer site. TCRdb ran MiXCR on the 5' RACE reads and lists one entry per CDR3 protein. The table lists hundreds of thousands of distinct CDR3 sequences, less than 7% of them singletons. Specimen: naive T cells sorted from blood. The genes are TRBV6-1 and TRBJ1-4; no clear D gene. The TCR comes from a man younger than 35 in good health. The CDR3: CASRRGRNEKLFF. Written as DNA, the CDR3 is TGTGCCAGCAGGCGAGGGCGTAATGAAAAACTGTTTTTT.